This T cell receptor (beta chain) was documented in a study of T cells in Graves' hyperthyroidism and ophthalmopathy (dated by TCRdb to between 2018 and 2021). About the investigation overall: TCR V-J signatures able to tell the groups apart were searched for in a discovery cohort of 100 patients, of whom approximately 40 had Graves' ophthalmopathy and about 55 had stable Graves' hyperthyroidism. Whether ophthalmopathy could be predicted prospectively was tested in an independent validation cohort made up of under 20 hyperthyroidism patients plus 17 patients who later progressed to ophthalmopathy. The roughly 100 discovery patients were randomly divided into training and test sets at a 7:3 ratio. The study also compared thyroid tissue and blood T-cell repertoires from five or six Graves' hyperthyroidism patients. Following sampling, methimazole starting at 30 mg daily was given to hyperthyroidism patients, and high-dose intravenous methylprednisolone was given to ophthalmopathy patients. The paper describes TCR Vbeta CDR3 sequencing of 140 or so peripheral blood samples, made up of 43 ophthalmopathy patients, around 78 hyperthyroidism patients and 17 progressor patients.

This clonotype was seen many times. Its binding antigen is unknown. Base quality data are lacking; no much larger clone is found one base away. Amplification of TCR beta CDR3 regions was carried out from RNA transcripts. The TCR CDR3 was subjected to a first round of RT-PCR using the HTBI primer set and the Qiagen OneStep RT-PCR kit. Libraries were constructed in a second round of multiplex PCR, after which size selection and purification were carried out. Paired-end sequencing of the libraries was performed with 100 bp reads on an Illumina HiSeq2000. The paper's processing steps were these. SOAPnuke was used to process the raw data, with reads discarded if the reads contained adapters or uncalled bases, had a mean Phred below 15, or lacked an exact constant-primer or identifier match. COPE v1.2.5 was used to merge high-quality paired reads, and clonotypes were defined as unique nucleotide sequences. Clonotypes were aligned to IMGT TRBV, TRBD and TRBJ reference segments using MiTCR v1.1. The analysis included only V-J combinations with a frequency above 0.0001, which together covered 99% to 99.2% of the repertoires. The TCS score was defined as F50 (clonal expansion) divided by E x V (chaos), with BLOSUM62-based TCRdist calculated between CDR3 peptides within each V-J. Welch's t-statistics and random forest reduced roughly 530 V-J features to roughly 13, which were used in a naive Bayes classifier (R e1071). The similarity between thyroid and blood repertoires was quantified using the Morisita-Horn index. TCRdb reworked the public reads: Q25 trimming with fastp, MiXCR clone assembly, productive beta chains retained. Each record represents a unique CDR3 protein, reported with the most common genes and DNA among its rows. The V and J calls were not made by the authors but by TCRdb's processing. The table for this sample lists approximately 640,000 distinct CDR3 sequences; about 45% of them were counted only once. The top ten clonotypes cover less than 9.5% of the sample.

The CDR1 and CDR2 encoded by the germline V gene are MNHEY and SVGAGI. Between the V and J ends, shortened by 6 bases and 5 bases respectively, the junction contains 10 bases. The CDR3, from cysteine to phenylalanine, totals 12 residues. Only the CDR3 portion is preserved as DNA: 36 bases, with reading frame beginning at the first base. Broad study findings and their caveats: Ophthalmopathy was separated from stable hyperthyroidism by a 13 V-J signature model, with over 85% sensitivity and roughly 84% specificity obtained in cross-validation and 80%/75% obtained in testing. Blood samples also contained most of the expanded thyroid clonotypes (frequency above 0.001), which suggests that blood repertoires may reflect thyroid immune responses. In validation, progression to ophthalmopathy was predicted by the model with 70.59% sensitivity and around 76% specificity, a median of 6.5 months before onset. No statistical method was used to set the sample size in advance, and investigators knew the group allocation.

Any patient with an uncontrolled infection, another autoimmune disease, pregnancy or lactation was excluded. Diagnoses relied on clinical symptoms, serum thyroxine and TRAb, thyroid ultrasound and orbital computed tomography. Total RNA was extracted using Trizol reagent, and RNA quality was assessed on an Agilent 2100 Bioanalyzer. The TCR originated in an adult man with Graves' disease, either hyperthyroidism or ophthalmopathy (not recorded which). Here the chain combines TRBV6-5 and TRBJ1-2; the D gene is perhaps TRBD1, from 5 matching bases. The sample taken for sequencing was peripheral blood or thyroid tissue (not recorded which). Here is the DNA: TGTGCCAGCAGGGGGTCAGGGTATGGCTACACCTTC. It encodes CASRGSGYGYTF.